Included here is one T cell receptor (beta chain) sequence, with context. This sample stems from a study of cytomegalovirus exposure and HLA in healthy donors. The PCR contained 60 Vbeta and 13 Jbeta primers. Clones were read by immunoSEQ multiplex PCR, and TCRdb kept only the in-frame ones, dropping some. The table lists about 110,000 clones, about 16% of them singletons, with 1.5% to 2% in the top ten. V was pared by 3 bases and J by 0 bases, with 6 bases of the junction left unmatched. Germline values: CDR1 SGHNT, CDR2 YYREEE (reference sequence). This CDR3 has 16 amino acids. This rearrangement joins TRBV5-4 to TRBJ2-1; 7 bases agree with TRBD2. Input material: PBMCs. This clonotype was obtained from a woman in her late teens or twenties in good health and CMV-seronegative. In DNA, the CDR3 is TGTGCCAGCAGCTCGTTAGCGGGTAGCTCCTACAATGAGCAGTTCTTC. Protein sequence: CASSSLAGSSYNEQFF.